The clone carrying this T cell receptor beta chain was counted ten times or more. Its antigen is still unknown. A single record per CDR3 protein comes from TCRdb applying MiXCR to the reads. Of approximately 250,000 distinct CDR3 sequences listed, 9.1% are singletons. V was clipped by 2 bases and J by 1 base, with 11 bases between them. Germline lookup yields CDR1 SGHTA and CDR2 FQGNSA. The CDR3 spans 16 residues. The sample originates from a study of T cell repertoires in cytomegalovirus infection. Study at large: Indications of both CMV infection and matching HLA type were provided by public TCR beta signatures.

Study outcomes and limitations: Individuals carrying CMV plus the relevant HLA were identified by cumulative frequency of public TCR beta families. In two of eight donors, the top clonotype was HLA-C-restricted CMV-specific.

The chain carries TRBV7-2 and TRBJ2-2; D remains unclear. The sequencing input was PBMCs. The source of this sequence is a human donor in good health (CMV status not recorded). Some clones in this sample may be carry-over from other donors' samples. The CDR3 nucleotides read TGTGCCAGCAGCTTAAAACTGCTTATGAACACCGGGGAGCTGTTTTTT. It specifies CASSLKLLMNTGELFF.